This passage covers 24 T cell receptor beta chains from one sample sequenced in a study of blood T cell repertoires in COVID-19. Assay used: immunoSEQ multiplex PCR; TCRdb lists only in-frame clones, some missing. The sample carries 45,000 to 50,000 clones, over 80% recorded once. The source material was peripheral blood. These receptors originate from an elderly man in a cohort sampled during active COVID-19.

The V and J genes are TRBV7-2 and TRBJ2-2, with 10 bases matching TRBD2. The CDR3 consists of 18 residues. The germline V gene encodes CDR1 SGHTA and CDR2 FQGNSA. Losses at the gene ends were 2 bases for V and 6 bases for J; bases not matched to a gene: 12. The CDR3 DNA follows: TGTGCCAGCAGCTTAAGGTTGGCTAGCGGGAGTGGCGCCGGGGAGCTGTTTTTT. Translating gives CASSLRLASGSGAGELFF.

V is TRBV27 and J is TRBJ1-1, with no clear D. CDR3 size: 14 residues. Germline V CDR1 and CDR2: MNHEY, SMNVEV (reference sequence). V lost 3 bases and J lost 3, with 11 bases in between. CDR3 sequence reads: CASSFGGRDTEAFF. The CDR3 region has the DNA TGTGCCAGCAGTTTTGGTGGGAGGGACACTGAAGCTTTCTTT.

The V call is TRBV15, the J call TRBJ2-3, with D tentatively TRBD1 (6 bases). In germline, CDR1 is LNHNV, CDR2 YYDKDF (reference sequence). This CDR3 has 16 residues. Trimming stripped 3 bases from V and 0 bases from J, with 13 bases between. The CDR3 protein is CATSRAGAPSTDTQYF. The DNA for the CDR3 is TGTGCCACCAGCAGGGCAGGGGCCCCAAGCACAGATACGCAGTATTTT.

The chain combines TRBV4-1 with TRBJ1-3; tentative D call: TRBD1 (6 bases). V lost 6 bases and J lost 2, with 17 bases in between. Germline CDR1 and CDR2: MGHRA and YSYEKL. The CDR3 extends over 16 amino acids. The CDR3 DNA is TGCGCCAGCAGACTCACTGGGGCAGGGGCTGGAAACACCATATATTTT. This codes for CASRLTGAGAGNTIYF.

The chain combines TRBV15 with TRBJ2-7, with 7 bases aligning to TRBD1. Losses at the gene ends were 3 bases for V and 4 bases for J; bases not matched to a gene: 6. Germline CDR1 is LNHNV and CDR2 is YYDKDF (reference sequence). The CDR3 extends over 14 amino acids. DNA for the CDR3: TGTGCCACCAGCAGGGGGGACAGACCGTACGAGCAGTACTTC. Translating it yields CATSRGDRPYEQYF.

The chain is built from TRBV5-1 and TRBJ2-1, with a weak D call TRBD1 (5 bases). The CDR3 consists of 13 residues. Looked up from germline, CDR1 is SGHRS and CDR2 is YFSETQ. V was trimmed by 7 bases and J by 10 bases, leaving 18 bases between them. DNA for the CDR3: TGCGCCAGCGCTATCGACAGTTTCCGCGAGCAGTTCTTC. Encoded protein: CASAIDSFREQFF.

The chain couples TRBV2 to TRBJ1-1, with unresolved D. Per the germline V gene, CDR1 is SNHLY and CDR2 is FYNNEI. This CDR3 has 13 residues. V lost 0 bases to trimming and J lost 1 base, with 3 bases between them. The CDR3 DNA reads TGTGCCAGCAGTGAAGCCAAGAACACTGAAGCTTTCTTT. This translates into CASSEAKNTEAFF.

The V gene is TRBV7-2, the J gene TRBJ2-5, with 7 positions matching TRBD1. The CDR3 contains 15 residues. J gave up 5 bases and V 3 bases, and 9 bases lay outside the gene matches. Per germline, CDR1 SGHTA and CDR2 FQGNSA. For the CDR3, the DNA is TGTGCCAGCAGCTTGGAAACAGGGGAGTTTGAGACCCAGTACTTC. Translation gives CASSLETGEFETQYF.

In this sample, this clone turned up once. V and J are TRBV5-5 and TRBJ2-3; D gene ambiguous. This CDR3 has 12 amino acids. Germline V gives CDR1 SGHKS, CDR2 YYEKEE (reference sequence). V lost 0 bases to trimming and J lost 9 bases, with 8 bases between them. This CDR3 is CASSLVLLTQYF. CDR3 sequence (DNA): TGTGCCAGCAGCTTGGTCCTACTGACGCAGTATTTT.

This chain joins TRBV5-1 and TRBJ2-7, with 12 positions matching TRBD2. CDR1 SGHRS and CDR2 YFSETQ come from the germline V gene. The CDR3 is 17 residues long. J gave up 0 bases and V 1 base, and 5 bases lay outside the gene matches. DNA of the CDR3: TGCGCCAGCAGCTTGAGGGCTAGCGGGAGGGTCTCCTACGAGCAGTACTTC. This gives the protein CASSLRASGRVSYEQYF.

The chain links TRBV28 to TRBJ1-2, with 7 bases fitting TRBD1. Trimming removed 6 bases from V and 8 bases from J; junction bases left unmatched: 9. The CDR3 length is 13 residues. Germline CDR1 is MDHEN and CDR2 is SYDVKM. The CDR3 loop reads CASSSGQVQGYTF. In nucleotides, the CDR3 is TGTGCCAGCAGCTCAGGACAGGTTCAAGGCTACACCTTC.

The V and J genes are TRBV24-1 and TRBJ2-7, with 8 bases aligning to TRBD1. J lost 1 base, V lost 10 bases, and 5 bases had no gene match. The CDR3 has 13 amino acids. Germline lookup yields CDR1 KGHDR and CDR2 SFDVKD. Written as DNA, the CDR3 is TGTGCCACTGGGACAGGCGATTCCTACGAGCAGTACTTC. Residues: CATGTGDSYEQYF.

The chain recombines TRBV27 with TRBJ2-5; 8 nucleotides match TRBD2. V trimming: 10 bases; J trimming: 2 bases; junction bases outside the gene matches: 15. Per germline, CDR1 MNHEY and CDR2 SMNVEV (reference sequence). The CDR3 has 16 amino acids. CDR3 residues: CATSVGSTGGQETQYF. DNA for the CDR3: TGTGCCACCTCGGTGGGGAGTACGGGGGGGCAAGAGACCCAGTACTTC.

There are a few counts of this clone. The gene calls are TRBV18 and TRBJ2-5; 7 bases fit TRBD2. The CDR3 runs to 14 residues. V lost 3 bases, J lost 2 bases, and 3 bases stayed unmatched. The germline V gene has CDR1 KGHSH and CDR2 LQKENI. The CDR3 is CASSPGLEQETQYF. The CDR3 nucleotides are TGTGCCAGCTCACCCGGACTAGAGCAAGAGACCCAGTACTTC.

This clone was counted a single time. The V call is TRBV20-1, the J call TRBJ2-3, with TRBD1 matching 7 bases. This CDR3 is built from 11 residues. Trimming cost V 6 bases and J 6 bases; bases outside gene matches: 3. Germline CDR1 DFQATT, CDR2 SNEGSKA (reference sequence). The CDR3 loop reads CSAVRGDTQYF. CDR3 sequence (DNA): TGCAGTGCGGTCAGGGGGGATACGCAGTATTTT.

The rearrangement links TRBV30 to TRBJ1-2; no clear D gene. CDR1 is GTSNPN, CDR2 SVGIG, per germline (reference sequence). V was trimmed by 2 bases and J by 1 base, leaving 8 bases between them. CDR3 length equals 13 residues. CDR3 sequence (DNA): TGTGCCTGGAGTTCAATAGTTAACTATGGCTACACCTTC. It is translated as CAWSSIVNYGYTF.

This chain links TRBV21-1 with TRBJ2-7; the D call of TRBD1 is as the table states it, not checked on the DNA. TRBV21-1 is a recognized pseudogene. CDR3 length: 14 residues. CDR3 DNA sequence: TGTGCCAGCAGCAAAGGGGACAGCCTATACGAGCAGTACTTC. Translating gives CASSKGDSLYEQYF.

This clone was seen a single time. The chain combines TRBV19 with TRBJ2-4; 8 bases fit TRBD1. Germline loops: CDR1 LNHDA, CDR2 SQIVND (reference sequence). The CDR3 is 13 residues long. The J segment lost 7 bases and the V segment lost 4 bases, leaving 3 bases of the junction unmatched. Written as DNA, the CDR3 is TGTGCCAGTAGTAACAACAGGGGGAACATTCAGTACTTC. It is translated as CASSNNRGNIQYF. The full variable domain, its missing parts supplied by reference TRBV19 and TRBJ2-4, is DGGITQSPKYLFRKEGQNVTLSCEQNLNHDAMYWYRQDPGQGLRLIYYSQIVNDFQKGDIAEGYSVSREKKESFPLTVTSAQKNPTAFYLCASSNNRGNIQYFGAGTRLSVL.

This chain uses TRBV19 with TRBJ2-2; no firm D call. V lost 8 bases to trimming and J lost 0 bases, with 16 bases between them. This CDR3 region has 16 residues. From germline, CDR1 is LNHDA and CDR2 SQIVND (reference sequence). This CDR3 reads CASSFKYLTNTGELFF. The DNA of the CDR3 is TGTGCCAGTTCCTTCAAGTACTTGACGAACACCGGGGAGCTGTTTTTT.

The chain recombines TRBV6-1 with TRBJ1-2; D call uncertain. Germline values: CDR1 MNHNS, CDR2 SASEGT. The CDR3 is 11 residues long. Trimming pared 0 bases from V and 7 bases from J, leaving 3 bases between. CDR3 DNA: TGTGCCAGCAGTGAAGCCCTTGGCTACACCTTC. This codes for CASSEALGYTF.

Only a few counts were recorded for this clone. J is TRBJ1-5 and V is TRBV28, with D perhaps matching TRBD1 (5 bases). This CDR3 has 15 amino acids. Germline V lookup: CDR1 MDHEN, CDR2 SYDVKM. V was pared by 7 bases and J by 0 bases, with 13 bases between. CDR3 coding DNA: TGTGCCAGCATTAAAGGGGTTAATAGCAATCAGCCCCAGCATTTT. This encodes CASIKGVNSNQPQHF.

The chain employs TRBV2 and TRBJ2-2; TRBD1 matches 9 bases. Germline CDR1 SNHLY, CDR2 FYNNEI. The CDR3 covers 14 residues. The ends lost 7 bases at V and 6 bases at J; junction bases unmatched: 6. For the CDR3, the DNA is TGTGCCAGCACCGGGGACAGGGCGTCCGGGGAGCTGTTTTTT. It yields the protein CASTGDRASGELFF. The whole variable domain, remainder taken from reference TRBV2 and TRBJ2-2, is EPEVTQTPSHQVTQMGQEVILRCVPISNHLYFYWYRQILGQKVEFLVSFYNNEISEKSEIFDDQFSVERPDGSNFTLKIRSTKLEDSAMYFCASTGDRASGELFFGEGSRLTVL.

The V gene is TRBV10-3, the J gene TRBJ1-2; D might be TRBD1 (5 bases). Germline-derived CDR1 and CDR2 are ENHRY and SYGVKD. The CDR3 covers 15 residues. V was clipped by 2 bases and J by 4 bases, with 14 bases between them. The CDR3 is CAISEALRDSYGYTF. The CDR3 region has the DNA TGTGCCATCAGTGAGGCCTTACGGGACTCCTATGGCTACACCTTC.

In DNA, the CDR3 is TGTGCCAGCAGCCAAGGGAATCTAGCGAGCACAGATACGCAGTATTTT. Its protein is CASSQGNLASTDTQYF. J is TRBJ2-3 and V is TRBV3-1 (or the pseudogene TRBV3-2), with TRBD2 as a possible D gene (6 bases). The CDR3 runs to 16 residues. The V gene lost 1 base and the J gene lost 0 bases, with 11 bases spanning the gap. Germline V gives CDR1 LGHDT, CDR2 YNNKEL (reference sequence).